This T cell receptor (beta chain) was retrieved from a study of blood T cell repertoires in COVID-19. About the study: Specimens from acute and convalescent COVID-19 originated in the United States, Italy and Spain.

V gave up 4 bases and J gave up 4 bases, with 17 bases separating them. The CDR3 extends over 16 amino acids. Germline V lookup: CDR1 SGHKS, CDR2 YYEKEE (reference sequence). Authors' analysis steps: Quantification of nucleated cells was approximated via reference gene primer amplification. Profiled with immunoSEQ multiplex PCR; TCRdb holds only in-frame clones, not every one. The V and J calls and the clone size are those of that table, but D and trimming were determined from the DNA. The sample lists 160,000 or so clones; roughly 90% were seen once. The chain joins TRBV5-5 to TRBJ1-4, with D tentatively TRBD1 (6 bases). Sequencing was performed on peripheral blood. The TCR originated in a man aged 60 to 75 with active or convalescent COVID-19. The CDR3 nucleotides are TGTGCCAGCAGCAAAAGAAAACAGGGAGTTAATGAAAAACTGTTTTTT. It translates to CASSKRKQGVNEKLFF.